These 22 T cell receptor beta chains originate from one sample sequenced in a study of blood T cell repertoires in COVID-19. The assay was immunoSEQ multiplex PCR, and TCRdb's table has in-frame clones only and misses some. Of roughly 15,000 clones listed, around 91% are singletons. The sequenced material came from peripheral blood. These receptor sequences come from a man in his fifties with active COVID-19.

In the case of this clone: At one end the junction does not follow the germline gene, possibly because of a read error. The rearrangement joins TRBV7-6 to TRBJ2-7; 11 bases map to TRBD2. This CDR3 is built from 12 residues. Germline values: CDR1 SGHVS, CDR2 FNYEAQ. CDR3 residues: CASSSTSGRLDF. The CDR3 region has the DNA TGTGCCAGCAGTTCCACTAGCGGGAGACTCGACTTC.

CDR3 bases: TGTGCCAGCAGCCCCGGAGCGGGAGATGTTAGGCGCGAGCAGTACTTC. Protein product: CASSPGAGDVRREQYF. This chain links TRBV7-9 with TRBJ2-7, with 8 bases aligning to TRBD2. V lost 5 bases to trimming and J lost 6 bases; unmatched junction nucleotides: 15. Looked up from germline, CDR1 is SEHNR and CDR2 is FQNEAQ (reference sequence). CDR3 length: 16 residues.

There are a few counts of this clone. V usage is TRBV5-8 and J usage is TRBJ2-2, with D possibly being TRBD2 (5 bases). Germline CDR1 SGHTS, CDR2 YDEGEE. V lost 5 bases, J lost 0 bases, and 17 bases lay in between. There are 17 residues in the CDR3. The DNA for the CDR3 is TGTGCCAGCAGACTTACTAGGCAGAACGCGAACACCGGGGAGCTGTTTTTT. Translated: CASRLTRQNANTGELFF.

This rearrangement joins TRBV19 to TRBJ1-5; no reliable D call. In germline, CDR1 is LNHDA, CDR2 SQIVND (reference sequence). The CDR3 is 14 residues long. Trimming pared 7 bases from V and 7 bases from J, leaving 17 bases between. Here the CDR3 DNA reads TGTGCCAGTACCGCCGGGAACACAAAGCAGCCCCAGCATTTT. Translated: CASTAGNTKQPQHF.

V and J are TRBV11-3 and TRBJ2-1; TRBD2 aligns across 12 bases. Germline loops: CDR1 SGHNT, CDR2 YENEEA. CDR3 length: 16 residues. Unmatched junction bases numbered 8, after V lost 5 bases and J lost 6 bases. The CDR3 region has the DNA TGTGCCAGCAGCCCTCGGACTAGCGGGAATACCAATGAGCAGTTCTTC. It specifies CASSPRTSGNTNEQFF.

This sequence joins TRBV18 and TRBJ2-3; TRBD2 is a possible D gene (5 bases). V was trimmed by 4 bases and J by 1 base, leaving 9 bases between them. Per germline, CDR1 KGHSH and CDR2 LQKENI. The CDR3 is made up of 14 amino acids. CDR3 residues: CASSRRGGTDTQYF. CDR3 DNA: TGTGCCAGCTCACGCCGGGGAGGCACAGATACGCAGTATTTT. Using reference TRBV18 and TRBJ2-3 for the parts outside the CDR3, the full variable domain is NAGVMQNPRHLVRRRGQEARLRCSPMKGHSHVYWYRQLPEEGLKFMVYLQKENIIDESGMPKERFSAEFPKEGPSILRIQQVVRGDSAAYFCASSRRGGTDTQYFGPGTRLTVL.

The chain is built from TRBV19 and TRBJ1-3; maybe TRBD1 (6 bases). With 8 bases removed from V and 3 bases from J, the gap between germline ends came to 14 bases. The length of the CDR3 is 14 residues. The V gene's germline CDR1 is LNHDA and CDR2 SQIVND (reference sequence). The CDR3, as DNA: TGTGCCAGTTCAACAGGGCCTAATGGAAACACCATATATTTT. Residues: CASSTGPNGNTIYF. The complete variable domain, with remaining parts taken from reference TRBV19 and TRBJ1-3, reads DGGITQSPKYLFRKEGQNVTLSCEQNLNHDAMYWYRQDPGQGLRLIYYSQIVNDFQKGDIAEGYSVSREKKESFPLTVTSAQKNPTAFYLCASSTGPNGNTIYFGEGSWLTVV.

The chain joins TRBV15 to TRBJ2-7; D remains unclear. This CDR3 contains 13 residues. Per the germline V gene, CDR1 is LNHNV and CDR2 is YYDKDF (reference sequence). V lost 1 base and J lost 3, with 7 bases in between. CDR3 amino acids: CATSRGAYYEQYF. CDR3 coding DNA: TGTGCCACCAGCAGAGGTGCCTACTACGAGCAGTACTTC.

This chain uses TRBV6-6 with TRBJ1-1; 8 nucleotides align to TRBD1. V dropped 4 bases and J dropped 8; count of bases not matched to a gene: 6. This CDR3 has 13 amino acids. CDR1 is MNHNY, CDR2 SVGAGI, per germline (reference sequence). The CDR3: CASSFHRDREAFF. CDR3 nucleotide sequence: TGTGCCAGCAGTTTCCACCGGGACAGGGAAGCTTTCTTT.

This chain joins TRBV2 and TRBJ2-1, with D unclear. Germline loops: CDR1 SNHLY, CDR2 FYNNEI. V shed 1 base and J shed 5 bases, with 3 bases lying between them. This CDR3 contains 12 residues. CDR3 amino acids: CASSEGHNEQFF. CDR3 DNA: TGTGCCAGCAGTGAAGGGCACAATGAGCAGTTCTTC. Based on the CDR3 plus reference TRBV2 and TRBJ2-1, the full variable domain is EPEVTQTPSHQVTQMGQEVILRCVPISNHLYFYWYRQILGQKVEFLVSFYNNEISEKSEIFDDQFSVERPDGSNFTLKIRSTKLEDSAMYFCASSEGHNEQFFGPGTRLTVL.

This CDR3 is CATSRDPFAAGNTIYF. The CDR3 nucleotides read TGTGCCACCAGCAGAGACCCATTTGCGGCCGGAAACACCATATATTTT. The chain links TRBV15 to TRBJ1-3; D gene uncertain. The V end lost 0 bases, the J end lost 4 bases, and 13 bases lay between the germline ends. The CDR3 contains 16 residues. Germline-derived CDR1 and CDR2 are LNHNV and YYDKDF (reference sequence).

V and J are TRBV5-1 and TRBJ2-7; 8 bases fit TRBD1. The V gene end was trimmed by 2 bases and the J gene end by 3 bases; junction bases not matched to a gene: 7. Germline CDR1 is SGHRS and CDR2 is YFSETQ. The CDR3 sequence is 15 residues long. This CDR3 is CASSLQPGQVYEQYF. CDR3 DNA sequence: TGCGCCAGCAGCTTACAACCGGGACAGGTCTACGAGCAGTACTTC.

This sequence joins TRBV9 and TRBJ2-1, with 7 bases matching TRBD2. The germline CDR1 and CDR2 sequences are SGDLS and YYNGEE. CDR3 length: 17 residues. V gave up 0 bases and J gave up 6 bases; unmatched junction bases: 12. For the CDR3, the DNA is TGTGCCAGCAGCGTAGGGATCGGAGGGAGGGTAGCCAATGAGCAGTTCTTC. Its protein product is CASSVGIGGRVANEQFF.

This chain joins TRBV9 and TRBJ2-3, with 7 nucleotides matching TRBD2. The CDR3 extends over 15 amino acids. The V gene's germline CDR1 is SGDLS and CDR2 YYNGEE. Germline trimming cut 3 bases from V and 4 bases from J; bases unmatched to any gene: 8. The CDR3 loop reads CASSDRASGADTQYF. CDR3 sequence (DNA): TGTGCCAGCAGCGACCGGGCCAGCGGGGCAGATACGCAGTATTTT.

The chain links TRBV2 to TRBJ2-7, with 13 bases fitting TRBD2. This CDR3 region has 13 residues. Looked up from germline, CDR1 is SNHLY and CDR2 is FYNNEI. V lost 6 bases to trimming and J lost 6 bases; unmatched junction nucleotides: 2. The CDR3: CASRGTSGTEQYF. The DNA for the CDR3 is TGTGCCAGCAGGGGGACTAGCGGGACCGAGCAGTACTTC.

This sequence joins TRBV29-1 and TRBJ1-1, with D unresolved. CDR1 and CDR2 from the germline V gene are SQVTM and ANQGSEA. Trimming pared 3 bases from V and 4 bases from J, leaving 12 bases between. The CDR3 has 13 residues. The CDR3 is CSVEDWVSTEAFF. CDR3 sequence (DNA): TGCAGCGTTGAGGACTGGGTTAGCACTGAAGCTTTCTTT.

The V call is TRBV6-2 or TRBV6-3, the J call TRBJ1-1; 7 nucleotides agree with TRBD1. The CDR3 spans 14 residues. V lost 5 bases and J lost 7; bases outside the gene matches: 10. Germline loops: CDR1 MNHEY, CDR2 SVGEGT. The CDR3, as DNA: TGTGCCAGCAGTCTCCAGACAGGGTACTTTGAAGCTTTCTTT. This translates into CASSLQTGYFEAFF.

This clone is a singleton in its sample. The rearrangement links TRBV4-3 to TRBJ1-5; D gene unclear. The germline V and J ends were trimmed by 0 bases and 10 bases, with 16 bases remaining between them. This CDR3 spans 15 amino acids. CDR1 is LGHNA, CDR2 YSLEER, per germline. The DNA of the CDR3 is TGCGCCAGCAGCCAAGACCGCGGGGATAATCTTCCCCAGCATTTT. Translating gives CASSQDRGDNLPQHF.

V gene TRBV9 combines with J gene TRBJ2-5, with 8 bases fitting TRBD2. The CDR3 runs to 16 residues. V trimming: 3 bases; J trimming: 3 bases; junction bases outside the gene matches: 10. The V gene's germline CDR1 is SGDLS and CDR2 YYNGEE. The CDR3, as DNA: TGTGCCAGCAGCGGCCCCAGGCTAGCGGGTGAAGAGACCCAGTACTTC. It encodes CASSGPRLAGEETQYF.

The chain has TRBV9 and TRBJ1-3; D might be TRBD1 (5 bases). From germline, CDR1 is SGDLS and CDR2 YYNGEE. V lost 2 bases and J 7 bases, leaving 13 bases between the germline ends. The CDR3 runs 14 residues. The CDR3 sequence is CASSVGGTYNTIYF. CDR3 in DNA: TGTGCCAGCAGCGTTGGCGGGACTTACAACACCATATATTTT.

V and J are TRBV5-1 and TRBJ2-5; D perhaps matches TRBD1 (5 bases). Germline loops: CDR1 SGHRS, CDR2 YFSETQ. V lost 1 base to trimming and J lost 3 bases, with 10 bases between them. CDR3 length equals 14 residues. The CDR3 loop reads CASSLTGREETQYF. CDR3 sequence (DNA): TGCGCCAGCAGCTTGACCGGCAGGGAAGAGACCCAGTACTTC.

This clone occurred a few times. The rearrangement uses TRBV7-3 and TRBJ1-1; D possibly corresponds to TRBD1 (5 bases). V dropped 8 bases and J dropped 1 base, with 11 bases sitting between them. CDR1 is SGHTA and CDR2 is FQGTGA in the germline V gene. CDR3 length equals 13 residues. The CDR3 is CASGMTANTEAFF. CDR3 bases: TGTGCCAGCGGAATGACAGCGAACACTGAAGCTTTCTTT.